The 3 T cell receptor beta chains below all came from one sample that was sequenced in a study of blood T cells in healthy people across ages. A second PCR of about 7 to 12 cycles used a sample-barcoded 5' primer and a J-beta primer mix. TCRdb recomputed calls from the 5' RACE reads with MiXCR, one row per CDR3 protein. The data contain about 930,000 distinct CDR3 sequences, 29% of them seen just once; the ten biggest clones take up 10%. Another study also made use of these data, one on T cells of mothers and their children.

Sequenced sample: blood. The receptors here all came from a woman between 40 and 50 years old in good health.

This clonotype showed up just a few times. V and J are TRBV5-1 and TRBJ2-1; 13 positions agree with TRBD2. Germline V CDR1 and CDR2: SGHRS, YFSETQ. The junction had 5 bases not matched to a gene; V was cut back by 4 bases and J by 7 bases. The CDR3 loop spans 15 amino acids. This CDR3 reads CASSRGLAGRNEQFF. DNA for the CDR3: TGCGCCAGCAGCCGGGGACTAGCGGGGAGGAATGAGCAGTTCTTC. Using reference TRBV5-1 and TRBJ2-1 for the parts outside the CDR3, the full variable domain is KAGVTQTPRYLIKTRGQQVTLSCSPISGHRSVSWYQQTPGQGLQFLFEYFSETQRNKGNFPGRFSGRQFSNSRSEMNVSTLELGDSALYLCASSRGLAGRNEQFFGPGTRLTVL.

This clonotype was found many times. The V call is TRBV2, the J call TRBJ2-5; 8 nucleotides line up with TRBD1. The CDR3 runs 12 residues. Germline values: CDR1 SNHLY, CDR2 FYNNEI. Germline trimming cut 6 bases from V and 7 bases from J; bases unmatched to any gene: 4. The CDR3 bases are TGTGCCAGCAGCGATGGGACAGGGACCCAGTACTTC. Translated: CASSDGTGTQYF.

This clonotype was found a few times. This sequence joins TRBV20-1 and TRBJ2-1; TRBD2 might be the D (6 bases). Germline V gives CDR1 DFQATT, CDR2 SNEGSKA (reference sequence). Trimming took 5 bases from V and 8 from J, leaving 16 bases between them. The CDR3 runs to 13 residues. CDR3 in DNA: TGCAGTGCTCAGGAGGGGCTGGGCGATGAGCAGTTCTTC. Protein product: CSAQEGLGDEQFF.